A single TCR beta chain is shown here with its context. Antigen unknown. The sample originates from a study of vaccination effects on CD4 cells after COVID-19. Overall study context: Two-dose vaccination with either BNT162b2 or mRNA-1273 was given to the participants.

Method: immunoSEQ multiplex PCR; TCRdb's copy keeps in-frame clones and lacks some. The data contain approximately 74,000 clones, around 79% of them singletons. Antigen-specific CD4+ T cells were first expanded with viral peptide pools by the ViraFEST assay and only then sequenced. The culture ran for around nine days, and then CD4+ T cells were isolated. Having tested negative for nucleocapsid antibodies, the vaccine recipients showed no prior SARS-CoV-2 infection. CDR3 length: 15 residues. Trimming took 1 base from V and 8 from J, leaving 17 bases between them. Germline V lookup: CDR1 SGHTA, CDR2 FQGNSA.

The V call is TRBV7-2, the J call TRBJ1-2; D gene ambiguous. The TCR comes from a human donor who received a COVID-19 vaccine. The source was CD4+ T cells from PBMCs cultured with HCoV-NL63 spike peptides, collected before COVID-19 vaccination. CDR3 region: CASSLGAPTSTGYTF. The CDR3 DNA follows: TGTGCCAGCAGCTTAGGTGCCCCGACCTCGACGGGCTACACCTTC. The full variable domain, in which reference TRBV7-2 and TRBJ1-2 provide the parts outside the CDR3, is GAGVSQSPSNKVTEKGKDVELRCDPISGHTALYWYRQSLGQGLEFLIYFQGNSAPDKSGLPSDRFSAERTGGSVSTLTIQRTQQEDSAVYLCASSLGAPTSTGYTFGSGTRLTVV.